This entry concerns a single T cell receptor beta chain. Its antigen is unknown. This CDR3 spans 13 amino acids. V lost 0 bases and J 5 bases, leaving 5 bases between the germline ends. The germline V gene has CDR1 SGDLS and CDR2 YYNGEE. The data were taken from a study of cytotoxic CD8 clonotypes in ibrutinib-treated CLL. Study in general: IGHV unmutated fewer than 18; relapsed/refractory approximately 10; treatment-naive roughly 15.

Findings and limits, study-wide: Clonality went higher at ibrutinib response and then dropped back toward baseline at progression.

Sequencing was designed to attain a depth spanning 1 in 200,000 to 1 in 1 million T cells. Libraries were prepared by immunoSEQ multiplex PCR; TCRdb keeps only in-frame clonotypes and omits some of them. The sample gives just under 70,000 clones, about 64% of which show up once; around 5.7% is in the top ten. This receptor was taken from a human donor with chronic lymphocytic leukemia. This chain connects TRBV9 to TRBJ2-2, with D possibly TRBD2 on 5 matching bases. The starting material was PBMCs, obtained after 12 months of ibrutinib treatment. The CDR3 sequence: CASSVGGTGELFF. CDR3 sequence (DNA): TGTGCCAGCAGCGTAGGAGGGACCGGGGAGCTGTTTTTT. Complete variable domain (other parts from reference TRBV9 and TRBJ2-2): DSGVTQTPKHLITATGQRVTLRCSPRSGDLSVYWYQQSLDQGLQFLIQYYNGEERAKGNILERFSAQQFPDLHSELNLSSLELGDSALYFCASSVGGTGELFFGEGSRLTVL.